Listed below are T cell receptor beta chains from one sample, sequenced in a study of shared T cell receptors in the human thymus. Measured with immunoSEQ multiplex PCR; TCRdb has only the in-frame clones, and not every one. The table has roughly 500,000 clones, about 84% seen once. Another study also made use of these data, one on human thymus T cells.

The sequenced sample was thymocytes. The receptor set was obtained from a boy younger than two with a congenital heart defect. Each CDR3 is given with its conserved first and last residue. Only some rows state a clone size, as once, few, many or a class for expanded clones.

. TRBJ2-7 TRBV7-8 CASSLGLDWVYEQYF
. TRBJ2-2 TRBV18 CASSRRDRNTGELFF
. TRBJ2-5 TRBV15 CATRGAREGQETQYF
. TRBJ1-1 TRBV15 CATSSTLGTGDTEAFF
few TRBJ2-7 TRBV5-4 CASSYGTSGRYEQYF
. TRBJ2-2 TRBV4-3 CASSQDLATGELFF
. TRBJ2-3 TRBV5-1 CASSFQREGNTQYF
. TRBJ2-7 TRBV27 CASSSNSYEQYF
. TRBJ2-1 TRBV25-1 CASSEGSGSRVNEQFF
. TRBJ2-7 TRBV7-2 CASSLRGSKHEQYF
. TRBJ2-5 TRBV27 CASRGVGWEETQYF
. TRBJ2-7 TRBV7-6 CASTQGAGAYEQYF
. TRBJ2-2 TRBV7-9 CASSLRTSGDQWAGELFF
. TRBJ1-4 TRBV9 CASSVRVATNEKLFF
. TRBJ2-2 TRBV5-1 CASSLEPRGGELFF
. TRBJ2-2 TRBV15 CATEGPGELFF
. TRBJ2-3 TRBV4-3 CASSPSMIPGTSDTQYF
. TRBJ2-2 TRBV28 CASRGRASVNTGELFF
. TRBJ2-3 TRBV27 CASRHTDTQYF
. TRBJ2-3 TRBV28 CASSNDRTSGRTDTQYF
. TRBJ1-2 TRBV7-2 CASSLGSGNYGYTF
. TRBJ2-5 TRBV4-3 CASSQDIERQETQYF
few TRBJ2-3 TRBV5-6 CASSLQGTDTQYF
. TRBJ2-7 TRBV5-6 CASSDDPGTGGYEQYF
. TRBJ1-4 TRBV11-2 CASSLDLSAGGLNEKLFF
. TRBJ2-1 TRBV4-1 CASSQDSRGSSYNEQFF
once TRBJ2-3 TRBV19 CASSPGGTSGSSGTQYF
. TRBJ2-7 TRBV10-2 CASSSCIGGQFTYEQYF
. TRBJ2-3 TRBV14 CASSPMREVCTDTQYF